A selection of T cell receptor beta chains follows, all from one sample in a study of cytomegalovirus exposure and HLA in healthy donors. The table came from immunoSEQ multiplex PCR; TCRdb's copy has only in-frame clones and leaves some out. The sample shows about 160,000 clones, 70% to 80% of them seen only once. The sample consisted of PBMCs. The receptors shown here come from a man aged 40-49 years in good health and CMV-seronegative. The CDR3 runs from the conserved cysteine through the conserved F or W. Fields, in order: J gene, D gene, clone size, V gene, CDR3 DNA, CDR3 protein. D genes are given only for firm matches. Clone size is not always given. Where it is, it says once, few, many or a class for expanded clones.

TRBJ2-5	TRBD1	.	TRBV5-1	TGCGCCAGCAGCTCACAGGGGGACCAAGAGACCCAGTACTTC	CASSSQGDQETQYF
TRBJ2-7	.	.	TRBV6-5	TGTGCCACCGGGGTGGCGGGCAGCTACGAGCAGTACTTC	CATGVAGSYEQYF
TRBJ2-1	.	.	TRBV7-9	TGTGCCAGCGTAGCTTCCGCCGTTGTATACAATGAGCAGTTCTTC	CASVASAVVYNEQFF
TRBJ2-1	TRBD2	.	TRBV28	TGTGCCAGCAGTTTAAGGACCGGGACTAGAGGTAATGAGCAGTTCTTC	CASSLRTGTRGNEQFF
TRBJ2-2	TRBD1	.	TRBV7-9	TGTGCCAGCAGCCCGGGGACAGGGGCGATCGCCGGGGAGCTGTTTTTT	CASSPGTGAIAGELFF
TRBJ2-1	.	.	TRBV4-2	.	CASSQDVGQGSFF
TRBJ2-2	TRBD2	.	TRBV4-1	TGCGCCAGCAGCCAAGGACTAGCGGGAGGGCCGACCGGGGAGCTGTTTTTT	CASSQGLAGGPTGELFF
TRBJ1-2	.	.	TRBV5-4	TGTGCCAGCAGCGAGAAGGGGGTAGATGGCTACACCTTC	CASSEKGVDGYTF
TRBJ2-1	.	.	TRBV2	TGTGCCAGCAGTGATCTGGCGGGGAGCTCCTACAATGAGCAGTTCTTC	CASSDLAGSSYNEQFF
TRBJ2-4	.	.	TRBV19	TGTGCCAGTAGTAGGCAGGGAAACATTCAGTACTTC	CASSRQGNIQYF
TRBJ1-4	.	.	TRBV7-6	TGTGCCAGCAGCCGTACAGGGAGTAATGAAAAACTGTTTTTT	CASSRTGSNEKLFF
TRBJ2-1	TRBD2	.	TRBV18	TGTGCCAGCTCACCACGTGGCGGGAGGCACAGCAATGAGCAGTTCTTC	CASSPRGGRHSNEQFF
TRBJ1-5	TRBD1	few	TRBV7-8	TGTGCCAGCAGCTTAGCGGGTGGACAGGGTCCTCAGCCCCAGCATTTT	CASSLAGGQGPQPQHF
TRBJ1-1	.	.	TRBV29-1	TGCAGCGTTGGAGGGCCAGAAGCTTTCTTT	CSVGGPEAFF
TRBJ1-2	.	.	TRBV7-8	TGTGCCAGCAGCTTCCCAAAGGGGGGGGGCGCAGACTATGGCTACACCTTC	CASSFPKGGGADYGYTF
TRBJ2-7	.	.	TRBV30	TGTGCCTGGGGGCCAGGGGTTATTTCCGAGCAGTACTTC	CAWGPGVISEQYF
TRBJ2-5	TRBD2	.	TRBV5-1	TGCGCCAGCAGCCTGGGACTAGATGGGACCCAGTACTTC	CASSLGLDGTQYF
TRBJ2-1	.	.	TRBV28	TGTGCCAGCAGGACGGGGGATGAGCAGTTCTTC	CASRTGDEQFF
TRBJ2-2	.	.	TRBV28	TGTGCCAGCAGTTGGATGTCTTCCCGGGGACTTACCACCCACTCGAACACCGGGGAGCTGTTTTTT	CASSWMSSRGLTTHSNTGELFF
TRBJ1-2	.	.	TRBV19	TGTGCCAGTAGTATATCGGGGGCTAACTATGGCTACACCTTC	CASSISGANYGYTF
TRBJ2-6	.	.	TRBV7-8	TGTGCCAGCAGCTTAGAGTCAGGAATCAGAGCCAACGGCCTGACTTTC	CASSLESGIRANGLTF
TRBJ2-7	TRBD2	.	TRBV7-7	TGTGCTAGCAGCCGAGAGGGGTCCGGACTAGCGGGAGCCATGAACGAGCAGTACTTC	CASSREGSGLAGAMNEQYF
TRBJ2-1	TRBD2	.	TRBV7-2	TGTGCCAGCAGCCCCTATCAACCGGGACTAGAGTTCTTC	CASSPYQPGLEFF
TRBJ2-1	.	.	TRBV5-4	TGTGCCAGCAGCTTGTCGACAGGCCGCTCCTACAATGAGCAGTTCTTC	CASSLSTGRSYNEQFF
TRBJ2-1	TRBD2	.	TRBV12-5	TGTGCTAGTGGCAGGGGACTAGCGGGAATAGGTGAGCAGTTCTTC	CASGRGLAGIGEQFF
TRBJ2-2	TRBD1	.	TRBV29-1	TGCAGCGGCCGGGACAGGGCAGGGAACACCGGGGAGCTGTTTTTT	CSGRDRAGNTGELFF